A selection of T cell receptor beta chains follows, all from one sample in a study of radiotherapy plus CTLA-4 blockade in lung cancer. Produced via immunoSEQ multiplex PCR; TCRdb's table is partial and in-frame only. The repertoire consists of about 76,000 clones, with over 70% occurring once and the leading ten covering roughly 22%. The sample consisted of peripheral blood, taken from a patient treated with radiotherapy plus ipilimumab. Source of these receptors: a human donor with non-small cell lung cancer whose response to radiotherapy plus ipilimumab could not be evaluated. Some clones in this sample may be carry-over from other donors' samples. CDR3s include the opening cysteine and the closing phenylalanine or tryptophan. A D gene is named only where the DNA matches it firmly. A clone size is listed for some rows: how often the clone was seen (once, few, many), or a class if it is expanded.

CDR3 DNA,CDR3 protein,D gene,V gene,clone size,CDR3 length,J gene
TGTGCCAGCAGTTACTCCGCCCGGGACAGGGGGGTAGAAGCTTTCTTT,CASSYSARDRGVEAFF,TRBD1,TRBV6-5,.,16,TRBJ1-1
TGCGCCAGCAGCTTTCGGACAGGGGACTACGAGCAGTACTTC,CASSFRTGDYEQYF,TRBD1,TRBV4-1,.,14,TRBJ2-7
TGTGCCAGTACGACAGGGGAAGTGGGACAGCCCCAGCATTTT,CASTTGEVGQPQHF,TRBD1,TRBV19,.,14,TRBJ1-5
TGTGCCAGCAGCTTGGGGACCCCCCCACGGATCTCAGGGGATGAGCAGTTCTTC,CASSLGTPPRISGDEQFF,.,TRBV5-4,.,18,TRBJ2-1
TGCAGCGTAGGCCCAACTAGCGGGACCGTAGGGGATACGCAGTATTTT,CSVGPTSGTVGDTQYF,TRBD2,TRBV29-1,.,16,TRBJ2-3
TGCGCCAGCAGCTCAATCCCTCCCAGCGGGGCATACCAAGAGACCCAGTACTTC,CASSSIPPSGAYQETQYF,TRBD2,TRBV5-1,.,18,TRBJ2-5
TGTGCCAGCAGCGCAGGACTAGCGGGGGGCTGGAACACCGGGGAGCTGTTTTTT,CASSAGLAGGWNTGELFF,TRBD2,TRBV9,once,18,TRBJ2-2
TGTGCCTGGAGTCCCGGGACAGGGTACAATGAGCAGTTCTTC,CAWSPGTGYNEQFF,TRBD1,TRBV30,few,14,TRBJ2-1
TGTGCCAGCAGTGAAGCTGGAACGGACTACTATGGCTACACCTTC,CASSEAGTDYYGYTF,.,TRBV6-1,.,15,TRBJ1-2
TGTGCCAGCAGTGAGCTGGGAGGCGGAACCCCTAATGAAAAACTGTTTTTT,CASSELGGGTPNEKLFF,.,TRBV2,.,17,TRBJ1-4
TGTGCCAGCAGTGAAGCAGGGACAGTTAACTACGAGCAGTACTTC,CASSEAGTVNYEQYF,TRBD1,TRBV6-1,.,15,TRBJ2-7
TGTGCCAGCAGTTACAGGGGTAATGAAAAACTGTTTTTT,CASSYRGNEKLFF,.,TRBV6-5,.,13,TRBJ1-4
TGCGCCAGCCAACGCGGAGGGACAGGGGAAGAGACCCAGTACTTC,CASQRGGTGEETQYF,TRBD1,TRBV5-1,.,15,TRBJ2-5
TGTGCCAGCAGTGTCAATACAGGGGTTAAAGGCTACACCTTC,CASSVNTGVKGYTF,TRBD1,TRBV6-5,.,14,TRBJ1-2
TGTGCCAGCAGTGGGAGTGCTAGCGGGGTCAATGAGCAGTTCTTC,CASSGSASGVNEQFF,TRBD2,TRBV2,.,15,TRBJ2-1
TGTGCCAGCAGCCCCCGGACATCAGCCTACGAGCAGTACTTC,CASSPRTSAYEQYF,.,TRBV7-6,.,14,TRBJ2-7